This is a list of T cell receptor beta chains from one sample in a study of shared clonotypes between healthy human individuals. The data were produced by immunoSEQ multiplex PCR, yet TCRdb's version contains in-frame clones alone and is incomplete. The sample holds about 800,000 clones; 96% are singletons and the top ten take under 0.3%. The specimen was naive CD8+ T cells sorted from blood. The receptors derive from a man aged 25-40 years in good health. The CDR3 runs from the conserved cysteine through the conserved F or W. D genes are given only for firm matches. Clone sizes are given selectively: once, few, many, or a class where the clone is expanded.

D gene,J gene,V gene,clone size,CDR3 DNA,CDR3 protein
NA,TRBJ1-5,TRBV27,NA,TGTGCCAGCAGTTTGTATTCTAGCAATCAGCCCCAGCATTTT,CASSLYSSNQPQHF
NA,TRBJ2-1,TRBV27,NA,TGTGCCAGCAGTTTTAGCAGACAAAACAATGAGCAGTTCTTC,CASSFSRQNNEQFF
NA,TRBJ1-5,TRBV10-3,NA,TGTGCCATCAGTGATACGTTGGCCGTCAATCAGCCCCAGCATTTT,CAISDTLAVNQPQHF
NA,TRBJ1-2,TRBV18,NA,TGTGCCAGCTCACCACCAGGTGAGGCCTATGGCTACACCTTC,CASSPPGEAYGYTF
NA,TRBJ2-1,TRBV9,NA,TGTGCCAGCAGCGTACTACCGGGCTCCTACAATGAGCAGTTCTTC,CASSVLPGSYNEQFF
TRBD1,TRBJ2-7,TRBV13,NA,TGTGCCAGCAGCTTAGGGACAGGGGCGGACGAGCAGTACTTC,CASSLGTGADEQYF
NA,TRBJ2-7,TRBV29-1,NA,TGCAGCGTTGACTTGGGACCTTCGAGTACCTACGAGCAGTACTTC,CSVDLGPSSTYEQYF
NA,TRBJ2-1,TRBV27,NA,TGTGCCAGCAGGCAGGGGTCCTACAATGAGCAGTTCTTC,CASRQGSYNEQFF
TRBD2,TRBJ2-2,TRBV7-9,NA,TGTGCCAGCAGCTTGGAGATAGCGGGAGGGCCTCCCGGGGAGCTGTTTTTT,CASSLEIAGGPPGELFF
NA,TRBJ2-2,TRBV4-3,NA,TGCGCCAGCAGCCAAGAGTACGAAGGGTCCAGGGAGCTGTTTTTT,CASSQEYEGSRELFF
TRBD1,TRBJ1-1,TRBV28,NA,TGTGCCAGCAGTTTGACCCAGGGGGGGACTGAAGCTTTCTTT,CASSLTQGGTEAFF
NA,TRBJ2-4,TRBV11-2,NA,TGTGCCAGCAGCTTAGGCAGGGCCAGATTCCCGAAAAACATTCAGTACTTC,CASSLGRARFPKNIQYF
NA,TRBJ2-7,TRBV5-4,NA,TGTGCCAGCAGCTTACAGGGCCCCTACGAGCAGTACTTC,CASSLQGPYEQYF
NA,TRBJ1-3,TRBV5-1,NA,TGCGCCAGCAGCTTGCCCGGAGGAAACACCATATATTTT,CASSLPGGNTIYF
TRBD1,TRBJ2-7,TRBV5-1,NA,TGCGCCAGCAGTTTAACAGGGGGAATGAACCCCTACGAGCAGTACTTC,CASSLTGGMNPYEQYF
TRBD2,TRBJ2-1,TRBV4-3,NA,TGCGCCAGCAGCCAAGGGCTAGCGGGAGGGCCCCCCTACAATGAGCAGTTCTTC,CASSQGLAGGPPYNEQFF
TRBD1,TRBJ1-2,TRBV7-3,NA,TGTGCCAGCAGCCCTGATCCAGGGGGCGGCTATGGCTACACCTTC,CASSPDPGGGYGYTF
TRBD1,TRBJ1-2,TRBV12-5,NA,TGTGCTAGTGGAATGGACGGGACAGGGAGCGACGGGGGCTACACCTTC,CASGMDGTGSDGGYTF
NA,TRBJ2-5,TRBV5-1,NA,TGCGCCAGCAGCTCTATGCCAGGGGACCGGGAGACCCAGTACTTC,CASSSMPGDRETQYF
TRBD2,TRBJ2-7,TRBV6-6,NA,TGTGCCAGCCGGCCGGGTAGCGGGAGCCCTCGCTACGAGCAGTACTTC,CASRPGSGSPRYEQYF
TRBD2,TRBJ2-1,TRBV5-6,NA,TGTGCCAGCAGCCCTGAGACTAGCGGCTCCTACAATGAGCAGTTCTTC,CASSPETSGSYNEQFF
TRBD2,TRBJ2-7,TRBV5-8,NA,TGTGCCAGCAGCCGGGGACTAGCGGGAGGAGGCGAGCAGTACTTC,CASSRGLAGGGEQYF
NA,TRBJ2-3,TRBV5-5,NA,TGTGCCAGCAGCTTGTATCAGGCCACCACAGATACGCAGTATTTT,CASSLYQATTDTQYF
NA,TRBJ1-2,TRBV5-4,NA,TGTGCCAGCAGTCTGGGGAATATCTATGGCTACACCTTC,CASSLGNIYGYTF
TRBD2,TRBJ2-1,TRBV7-6,NA,TGTGCCAGCAGCTTAGAGACTAGCGCGAATTCCTACAATGAGCAGTTCTTC,CASSLETSANSYNEQFF
TRBD1,TRBJ1-5,TRBV5-6,once,TGTGCCAGCAGCTTGGGGGGACAGGGGAATCAGCCCCAGCATTTT,CASSLGGQGNQPQHF